The T cell receptor beta chain described here comes from a study of blood T cell repertoires in COVID-19. The germline V gene encodes CDR1 SGHAT and CDR2 FQNNGV. Trimming shortened V by 3 bases and J by 0 bases, and 7 bases separated the two germline ends. The CDR3 sequence is 14 residues long. The assay was immunoSEQ multiplex PCR, and TCRdb's table has in-frame clones only and misses some. In the table there are 380,000 or so clones, more than 65% of which are singletons. Sequencing was performed on peripheral blood. The TCR originated in a human donor with acute or convalescent COVID-19. The donor label of this sample is uncertain. This chain links TRBV11-2 with TRBJ2-3, with D perhaps TRBD2 (6 bases). The CDR3 reads CASSLGLSTDTQYF. The CDR3 DNA reads as TGTGCCAGCAGCTTGGGACTGAGCACAGATACGCAGTATTTT.